This paragraph reports one T cell receptor beta chain. This sequence may be a read error, since a much larger clone differs from it by one base. A second 7 to 11 cycle PCR used barcoded and J-beta primers. TCRdb re-derived calls from the 5' RACE reads in MiXCR, one entry per CDR3 protein. The sample has roughly 700,000 distinct CDR3 sequences, about 30% seen once; the top ten hold 15% to 17%. This sample stems from a study of blood T cells in healthy people across ages. The length of the CDR3 is 17 residues. The gene calls are TRBV12-3 or TRBV12-4 and TRBJ2-3, with 7 bases aligning to TRBD2. The specimen sequenced was blood. This clonotype was obtained from a woman older than 75 in good health. This chain's CDR3 is CASSSPGLAASTDAQYF. In DNA, the CDR3 is TGTGCCAGCAGTTCCCCCGGGCTAGCGGCTAGCACAGATGCGCAGTATTTT.